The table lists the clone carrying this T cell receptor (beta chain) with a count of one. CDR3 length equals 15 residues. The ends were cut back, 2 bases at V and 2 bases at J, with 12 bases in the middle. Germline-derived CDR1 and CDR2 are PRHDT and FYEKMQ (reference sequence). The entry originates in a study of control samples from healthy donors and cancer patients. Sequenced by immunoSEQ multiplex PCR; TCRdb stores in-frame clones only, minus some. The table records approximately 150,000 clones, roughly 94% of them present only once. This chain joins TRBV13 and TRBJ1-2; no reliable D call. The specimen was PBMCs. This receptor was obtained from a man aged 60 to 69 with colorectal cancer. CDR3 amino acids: CASSLRNALNYGYTF. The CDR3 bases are TGTGCCAGCAGCTTACGGAATGCCCTCAACTATGGCTACACCTTC.